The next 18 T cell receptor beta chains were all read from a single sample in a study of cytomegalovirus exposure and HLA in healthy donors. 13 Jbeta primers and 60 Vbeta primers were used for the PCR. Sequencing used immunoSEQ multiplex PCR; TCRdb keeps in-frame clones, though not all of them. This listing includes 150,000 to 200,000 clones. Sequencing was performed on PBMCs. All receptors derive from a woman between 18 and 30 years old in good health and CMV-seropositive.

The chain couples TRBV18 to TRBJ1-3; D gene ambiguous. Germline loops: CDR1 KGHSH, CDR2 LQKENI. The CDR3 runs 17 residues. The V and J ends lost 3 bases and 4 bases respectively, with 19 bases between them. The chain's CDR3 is CASSPPLSGGQGNTIYF. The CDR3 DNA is TGTGCCAGCTCACCCCCCCTTTCGGGAGGCCAAGGAAACACCATATATTTT. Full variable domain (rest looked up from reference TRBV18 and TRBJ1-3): NAGVMQNPRHLVRRRGQEARLRCSPMKGHSHVYWYRQLPEEGLKFMVYLQKENIIDESGMPKERFSAEFPKEGPSILRIQQVVRGDSAAYFCASSPPLSGGQGNTIYFGEGSWLTVV.

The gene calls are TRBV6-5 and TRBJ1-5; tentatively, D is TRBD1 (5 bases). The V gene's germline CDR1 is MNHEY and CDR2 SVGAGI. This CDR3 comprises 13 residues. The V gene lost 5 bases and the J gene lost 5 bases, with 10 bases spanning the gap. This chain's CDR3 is CASSPSRDQPQHF. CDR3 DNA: TGTGCCAGCAGTCCATCCAGGGATCAGCCCCAGCATTTT.

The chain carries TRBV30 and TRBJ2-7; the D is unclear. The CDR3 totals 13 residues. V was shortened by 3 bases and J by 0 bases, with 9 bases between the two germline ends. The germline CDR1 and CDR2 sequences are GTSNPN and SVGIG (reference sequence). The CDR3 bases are TGTGCCTGGAGCCTTGGCTTCTCCTACGAGCAGTACTTC. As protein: CAWSLGFSYEQYF.

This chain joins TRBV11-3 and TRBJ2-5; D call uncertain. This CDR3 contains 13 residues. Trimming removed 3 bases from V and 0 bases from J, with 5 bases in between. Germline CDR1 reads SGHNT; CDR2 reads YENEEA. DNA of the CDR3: TGTGCCAGCAGCTTTAACTACCAAGAGACCCAGTACTTC. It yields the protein CASSFNYQETQYF.

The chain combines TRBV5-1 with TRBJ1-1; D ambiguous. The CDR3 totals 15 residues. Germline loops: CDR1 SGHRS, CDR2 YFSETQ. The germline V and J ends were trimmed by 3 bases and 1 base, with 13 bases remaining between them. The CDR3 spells CASSWYSIANTEAFF. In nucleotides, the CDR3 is TGCGCCAGCAGCTGGTACTCGATCGCGAACACTGAAGCTTTCTTT.

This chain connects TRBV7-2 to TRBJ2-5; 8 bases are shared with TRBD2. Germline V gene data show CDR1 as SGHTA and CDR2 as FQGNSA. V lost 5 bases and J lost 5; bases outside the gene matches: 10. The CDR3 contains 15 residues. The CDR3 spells CASSRRLSGEETQYF. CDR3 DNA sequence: TGTGCCAGCAGCAGACGCCTTAGCGGGGAGGAGACCCAGTACTTC.

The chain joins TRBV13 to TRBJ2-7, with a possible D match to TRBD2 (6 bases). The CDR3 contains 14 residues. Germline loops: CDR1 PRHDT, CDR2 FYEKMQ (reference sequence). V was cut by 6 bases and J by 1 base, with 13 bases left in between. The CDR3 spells CASRRQGLSYEQYF. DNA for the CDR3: TGTGCCAGCAGAAGGCAGGGACTTTCCTACGAGCAGTACTTC. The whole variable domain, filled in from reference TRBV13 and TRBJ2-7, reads AAGVIQSPRHLIKEKRETATLKCYPIPRHDTVYWYQQGPGQDPQFLISFYEKMQSDKGSIPDRFSAQQFSDYHSELNMSSLELGDSALYFCASRRQGLSYEQYFGPGTRLTVT.

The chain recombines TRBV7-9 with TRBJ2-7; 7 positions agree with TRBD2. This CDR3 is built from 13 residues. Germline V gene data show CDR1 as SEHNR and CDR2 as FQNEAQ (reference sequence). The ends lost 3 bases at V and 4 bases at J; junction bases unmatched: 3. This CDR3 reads CASSFEGGYEQYF. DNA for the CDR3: TGTGCCAGCAGCTTTGAGGGAGGGTACGAGCAGTACTTC.

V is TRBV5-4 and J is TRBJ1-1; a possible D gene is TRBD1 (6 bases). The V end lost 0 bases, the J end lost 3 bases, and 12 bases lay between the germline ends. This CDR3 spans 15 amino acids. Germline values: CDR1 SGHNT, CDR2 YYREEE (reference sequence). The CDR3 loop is CASSLGTGSDTEAFF. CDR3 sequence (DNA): TGTGCCAGCAGCTTGGGTACAGGGTCGGACACTGAAGCTTTCTTT.

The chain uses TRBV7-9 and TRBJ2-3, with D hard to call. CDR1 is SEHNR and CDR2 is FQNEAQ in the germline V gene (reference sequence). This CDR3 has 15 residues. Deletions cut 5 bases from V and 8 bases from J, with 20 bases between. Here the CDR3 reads CASSRRLGLDGTQYF. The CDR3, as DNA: TGTGCCAGCAGCCGTCGACTTGGCCTAGATGGTACGCAGTATTTT.

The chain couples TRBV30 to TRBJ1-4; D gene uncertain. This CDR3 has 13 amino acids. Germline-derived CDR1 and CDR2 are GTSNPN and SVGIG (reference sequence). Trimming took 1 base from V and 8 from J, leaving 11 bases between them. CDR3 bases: TGTGCCTGGAGTGGGGCAGGCGGGGAAAAACTGTTTTTT. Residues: CAWSGAGGEKLFF. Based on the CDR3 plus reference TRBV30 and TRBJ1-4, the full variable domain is SQTIHQWPATLVQPVGSPLSLECTVEGTSNPNLYWYRQAAGRGLQLLFYSVGIGQISSEVPQNLSASRPQDRQFILSSKKLLLSDSGFYLCAWSGAGGEKLFFGSGTQLSVL.

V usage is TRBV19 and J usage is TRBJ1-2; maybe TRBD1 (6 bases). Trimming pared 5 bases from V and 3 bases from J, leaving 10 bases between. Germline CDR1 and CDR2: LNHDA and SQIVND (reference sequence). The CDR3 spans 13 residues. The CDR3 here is CASSPGEYYGYTF. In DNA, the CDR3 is TGTGCCAGTAGTCCAGGGGAATACTATGGCTACACCTTC. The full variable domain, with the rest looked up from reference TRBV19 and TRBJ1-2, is DGGITQSPKYLFRKEGQNVTLSCEQNLNHDAMYWYRQDPGQGLRLIYYSQIVNDFQKGDIAEGYSVSREKKESFPLTVTSAQKNPTAFYLCASSPGEYYGYTFGSGTRLTVV.

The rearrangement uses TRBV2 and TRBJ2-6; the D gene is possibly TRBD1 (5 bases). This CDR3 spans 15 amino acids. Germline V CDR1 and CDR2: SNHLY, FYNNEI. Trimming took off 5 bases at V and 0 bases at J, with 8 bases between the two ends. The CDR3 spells CASSIDSSGANVLTF. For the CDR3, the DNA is TGTGCCAGCAGTATCGACAGCTCTGGGGCCAACGTCCTGACTTTC.

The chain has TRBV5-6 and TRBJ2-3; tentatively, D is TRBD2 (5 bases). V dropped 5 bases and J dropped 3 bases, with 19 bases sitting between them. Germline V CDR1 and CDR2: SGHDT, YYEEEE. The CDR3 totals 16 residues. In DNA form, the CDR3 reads TGTGCCAGCAGGGCCCTTGCTGGCCGAGGGACAGATACGCAGTATTTT. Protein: CASRALAGRGTDTQYF.

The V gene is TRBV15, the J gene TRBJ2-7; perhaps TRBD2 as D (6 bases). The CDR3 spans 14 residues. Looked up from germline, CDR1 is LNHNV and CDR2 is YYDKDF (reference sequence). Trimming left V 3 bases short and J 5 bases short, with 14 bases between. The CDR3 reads CATSSLGGANEQYF. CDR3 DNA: TGTGCCACCAGCAGCCTTGGAGGGGCAAACGAGCAGTACTTC.

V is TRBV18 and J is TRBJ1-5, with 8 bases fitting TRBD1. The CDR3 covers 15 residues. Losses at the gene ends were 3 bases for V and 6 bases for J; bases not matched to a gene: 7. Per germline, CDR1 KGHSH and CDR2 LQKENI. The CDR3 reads CASSPGQGSGQPQHF. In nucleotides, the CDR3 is TGTGCCAGCTCACCTGGACAGGGTAGCGGTCAGCCCCAGCATTTT.

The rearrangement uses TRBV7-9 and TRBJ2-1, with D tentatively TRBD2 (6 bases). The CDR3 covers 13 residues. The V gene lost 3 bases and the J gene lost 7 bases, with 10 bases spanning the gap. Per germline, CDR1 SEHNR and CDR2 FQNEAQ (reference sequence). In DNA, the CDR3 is TGTGCCAGCAGCTTGGGGACTCCGAATGAGCAGTTCTTC. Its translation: CASSLGTPNEQFF.

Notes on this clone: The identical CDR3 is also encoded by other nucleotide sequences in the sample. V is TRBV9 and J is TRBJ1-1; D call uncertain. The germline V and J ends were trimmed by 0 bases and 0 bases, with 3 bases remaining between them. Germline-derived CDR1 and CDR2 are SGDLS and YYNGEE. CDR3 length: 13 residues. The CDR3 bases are TGTGCCAGCAGCGTAGCAATGAACACTGAAGCTTTCTTT. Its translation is CASSVAMNTEAFF.